A single sample is the source of the 6 T cell receptor beta chains below, sequenced in a study of shared T cell receptors in the human thymus. Data came from immunoSEQ multiplex PCR; TCRdb stores just in-frame clones and leaves some out. Of more than 300,000 clones detected, 85% to 95% appear once; the ten largest clones hold approximately 0.02%. Sequencing input: thymocytes. The receptors originated from a human donor.

The genes are TRBV14 and TRBJ2-5; D call uncertain. Germline values: CDR1 SGHDN, CDR2 FVKESK. There are 12 residues in the CDR3. The ends were cut back, 1 base at V and 11 bases at J, with 11 bases in the middle. This CDR3 reads CASSQGEVGQYF. CDR3 bases: TGTGCCAGCAGCCAAGGAGAGGTCGGGCAGTACTTC.

V and J are TRBV4-1 and TRBJ2-1; D is unresolved. V lost 1 base and J lost 3, with 10 bases in between. The CDR3 is made up of 15 amino acids. The germline V gene has CDR1 MGHRA and CDR2 YSYEKL. CDR3 coding DNA: TGCGCCAGCAGCCAAGGCGTTGCCCACTACAATGAGCAGTTCTTC. Its translation: CASSQGVAHYNEQFF.

The chain employs TRBV6-6 and TRBJ1-5; D is possibly TRBD1 (6 bases). From germline, CDR1 is MNHNY and CDR2 SVGAGI (reference sequence). The V and J ends lost 8 bases and 0 bases respectively, with 14 bases between them. The CDR3 spans 15 residues. CDR3 DNA: TGTGCCAGCTATGACAGGATTTATAGCAATCAGCCCCAGCATTTT. Translation: CASYDRIYSNQPQHF.

The chain recombines TRBV11-2 with TRBJ2-3, with TRBD2 matching over 8 bases. V shed 2 bases, J shed 5 bases, and the junction held 9 bases outside the gene matches. The CDR3 runs 16 residues. Germline lookup yields CDR1 SGHAT and CDR2 FQNNGV. CDR3 region: CASSLNFASGLDTQYF. CDR3 sequence (DNA): TGTGCCAGCAGCTTAAATTTCGCTAGCGGGCTAGATACGCAGTATTTT.

This rearrangement joins TRBV30 to TRBJ1-1; D gene ambiguous. V lost 3 bases, J lost 1 base, and 12 bases lay in between. The CDR3 totals 14 residues. Germline-derived CDR1 and CDR2 are GTSNPN and SVGIG (reference sequence). The CDR3 is CAWRRVGRNTEAFF. The CDR3 DNA reads as TGTGCCTGGAGGCGAGTTGGACGGAACACTGAAGCTTTCTTT.

The chain couples TRBV27 to TRBJ2-7; the match to TRBD1 covers 8 bases. The germline V gene encodes CDR1 MNHEY and CDR2 SMNVEV (reference sequence). The CDR3 has 15 amino acids. V was clipped by 6 bases and J by 3 bases; unmatched bases: 10. The CDR3 sequence is CASSPKDRAFYEQYF. CDR3 DNA sequence: TGTGCCAGCAGCCCCAAGGACAGGGCGTTCTACGAGCAGTACTTC.